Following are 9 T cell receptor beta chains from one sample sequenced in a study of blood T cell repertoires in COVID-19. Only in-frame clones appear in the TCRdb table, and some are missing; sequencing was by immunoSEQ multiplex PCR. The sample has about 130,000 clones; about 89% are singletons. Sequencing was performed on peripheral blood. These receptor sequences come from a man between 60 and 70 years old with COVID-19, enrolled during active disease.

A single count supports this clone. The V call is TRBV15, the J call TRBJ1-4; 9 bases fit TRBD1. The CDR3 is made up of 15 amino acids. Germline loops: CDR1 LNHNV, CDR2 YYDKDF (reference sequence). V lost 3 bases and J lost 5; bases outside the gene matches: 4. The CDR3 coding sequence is TGTGCCACCAGCAGGGAAGGACAGGGGAATGAAAAACTGTTTTTT. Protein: CATSREGQGNEKLFF.

CDR3 nucleotides: TGTGCCAGCAGCCCAACAGCGATCGGGGGGCCCCACGGGGAGACCCAGTACTTC. As protein: CASSPTAIGGPHGETQYF. The chain joins TRBV3-1 (or the pseudogene TRBV3-2) to TRBJ2-5, with D maybe TRBD2 (7 bases). CDR3 length: 18 residues. Germline CDR1 reads LGHDT; CDR2 reads YNNKEL (reference sequence). With 4 bases removed from V and 5 bases from J, the gap between germline ends came to 26 bases.

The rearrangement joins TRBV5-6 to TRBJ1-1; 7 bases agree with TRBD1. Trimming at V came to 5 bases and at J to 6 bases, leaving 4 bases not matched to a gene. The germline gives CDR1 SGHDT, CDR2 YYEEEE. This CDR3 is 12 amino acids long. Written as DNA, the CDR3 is TGTGCCAGCAGTTTTGACAGGGCTGAAGCTTTCTTT. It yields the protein CASSFDRAEAFF.

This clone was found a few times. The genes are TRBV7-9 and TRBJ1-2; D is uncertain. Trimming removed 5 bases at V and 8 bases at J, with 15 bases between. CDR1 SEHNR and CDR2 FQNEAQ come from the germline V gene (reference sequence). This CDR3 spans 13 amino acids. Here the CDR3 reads CASSLMSGVGYTF. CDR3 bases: TGTGCCAGCAGCCTGATGAGCGGCGTGGGCTACACCTTC.

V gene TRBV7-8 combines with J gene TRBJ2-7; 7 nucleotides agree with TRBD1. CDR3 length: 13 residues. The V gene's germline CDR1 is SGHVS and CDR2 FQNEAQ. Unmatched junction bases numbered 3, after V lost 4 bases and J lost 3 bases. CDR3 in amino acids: CASSSQGIYEQYF. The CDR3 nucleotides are TGTGCCAGCAGCTCACAGGGGATCTACGAGCAGTACTTC.

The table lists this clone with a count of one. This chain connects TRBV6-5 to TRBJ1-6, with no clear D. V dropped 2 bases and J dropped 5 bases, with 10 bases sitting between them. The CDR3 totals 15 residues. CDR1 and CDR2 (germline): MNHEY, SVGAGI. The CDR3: CASSYLSPDNSPLHF. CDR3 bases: TGTGCCAGCAGTTACCTCTCGCCGGATAATTCACCCCTCCACTTT.

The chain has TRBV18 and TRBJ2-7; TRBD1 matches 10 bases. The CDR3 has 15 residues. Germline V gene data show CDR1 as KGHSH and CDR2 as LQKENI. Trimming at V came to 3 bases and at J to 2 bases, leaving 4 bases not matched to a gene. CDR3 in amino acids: CASSPPGQGAYEQYF. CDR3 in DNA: TGTGCCAGCTCACCTCCAGGACAGGGGGCCTACGAGCAGTACTTC.

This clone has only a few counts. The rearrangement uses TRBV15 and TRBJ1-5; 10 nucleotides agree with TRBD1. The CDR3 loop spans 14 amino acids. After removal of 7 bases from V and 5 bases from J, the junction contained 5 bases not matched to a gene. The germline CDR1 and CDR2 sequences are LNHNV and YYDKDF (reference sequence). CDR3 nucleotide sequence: TGTGCCACCACCCGGGACAGGGGTTATCAGCCCCAGCATTTT. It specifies CATTRDRGYQPQHF. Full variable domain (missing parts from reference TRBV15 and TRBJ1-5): DAMVIQNPRYQVTQFGKPVTLSCSQTLNHNVMYWYQQKSSQAPKLLFHYYDKDFNNEADTPDNFQSRRPNTSFCFLDIRSPGLGDTAMYLCATTRDRGYQPQHFGDGTRLSIL.

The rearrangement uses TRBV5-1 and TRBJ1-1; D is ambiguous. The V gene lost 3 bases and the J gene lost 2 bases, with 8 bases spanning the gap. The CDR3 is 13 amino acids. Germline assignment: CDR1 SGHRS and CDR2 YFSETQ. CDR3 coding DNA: TGCGCCAGCAGCTATAGCAGTAACACTGAAGCTTTCTTT. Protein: CASSYSSNTEAFF.